The source of this T cell receptor (beta chain) is a study of blood T cell repertoires in COVID-19. Overall study: Collection of acute and convalescent COVID-19 samples took place in the United States, Italy and Spain.

In the original processing: From reference gene primer amplification, estimates of nucleated cell counts were derived. TCRdb's table, derived via immunoSEQ multiplex PCR, lists solely in-frame clones and lacks some. D and trimming were read from the DNA, whereas the V and J calls and clone size are those reported in that table. This sample has 150,000 to 200,000 clones, with 75% to 80% found just once. The TCR originated in a woman in her seventies with acute or convalescent COVID-19. The material sequenced was peripheral blood.

The CDR3 loop is CASSSGSDTELNTEAFF. The DNA of the CDR3 is TGTGCCAGCAGCTCCGGGTCGGACACCGAGTTGAACACTGAAGCTTTCTTT. The rearrangement uses TRBV7-9 and TRBJ1-1; D is perhaps TRBD1 (5 bases). V shed 4 bases and J shed 0 bases, with 18 bases lying between them. This CDR3 region has 17 residues. Germline loops: CDR1 SEHNR, CDR2 FQNEAQ (reference sequence).